This T cell receptor beta chain was profiled in a study of blood T cell repertoires in COVID-19. The wider study: Acute and convalescent COVID-19 specimens originated in the United States, Italy and Spain. PBMCs, B-cell-depleted T cells, or T cells were the source of the cDNA or gDNA that made up the material.

In the original workflow: It was from reference gene primer amplification that nucleated cell counts were estimated. The method was immunoSEQ multiplex PCR; TCRdb's version includes in-frame clones alone and lacks a portion of them. The DNA gave D and trimming, while V, J and clone size come from that table. The repertoire holds approximately 350,000 clones, with about 90% as singletons. The Seattle patients joined while their infection was active and were tracked longitudinally afterward. With 6 bases clipped from V and 3 bases from J, the junction kept 4 bases outside the gene matches. The CDR3 extends over 15 amino acids. Per germline, CDR1 KGHSH and CDR2 LQKENI.

Material for sequencing was peripheral blood. The gene calls are TRBV18 and TRBJ2-1; 11 nucleotides line up with TRBD1. The receptor was isolated from a woman in her fifties or sixties with COVID-19, enrolled during active disease. The DNA of the CDR3 is TGTGCCAGCTCGGCCGGGACAGGGGGCTACAATGAGCAGTTCTTC. Protein product: CASSAGTGGYNEQFF.